The present entry profiles one T cell receptor (beta chain) with its context. RNA amounts of roughly 0.45 to 1 ug underwent reverse transcription with random hexamers. In TCRdb, the immunoSEQ multiplex PCR reads were re-called with MiXCR into one record per CDR3 protein. The sample records approximately 110,000 distinct CDR3 sequences, 85% to 95% being singletons. These data come from a study of CD8 T cells in Susac syndrome. CDR3 length: 16 residues. The germline V gene encodes CDR1 SGHRS and CDR2 YFSETQ. V shed 0 bases, J shed 0 bases, and the junction held 2 bases outside the gene matches. The chain uses TRBV5-1 and TRBJ2-3; 9 bases line up with TRBD2. The sequenced material came from CD8+ T cells from PBMCs. The receptor comes from a human donor with multiple sclerosis. In nucleotides, the CDR3 is TGCGCCAGCAGCTTGGATCTAGCGGGGAGCACAGATACGCAGTATTTT. Residues: CASSLDLAGSTDTQYF.